Below, 8 T cell receptor beta chains from the same sample are listed, as sequenced in a study of cytomegalovirus exposure and HLA in healthy donors. Repertoires were generated with immunoSEQ multiplex PCR, while TCRdb's copy carries only in-frame clones and drops some. The table has some 66,000 clones, nearly 98% seen once. Sequencing was performed on PBMCs. These receptors all come from a young woman in good health and CMV-seropositive.

This chain uses TRBV5-6 with TRBJ1-2; 11 bases fit TRBD1. The CDR3 totals 13 residues. Germline V CDR1 and CDR2: SGHDT, YYEEEE. Unmatched junction bases numbered 4, after V lost 4 bases and J lost 8 bases. This CDR3 reads CASSHGTGGGYTF. As DNA, the CDR3 is TGTGCCAGCAGCCACGGGACAGGGGGAGGCTACACCTTC.

About this clone itself: The junction and the germline gene differ at one end; a read error may be behind it. The chain links TRBV7-7 to TRBJ2-5, with 7 bases lining up with TRBD1. CDR3 length: 17 residues. Germline V lookup: CDR1 SSHAT, CDR2 FNYEAQ (reference sequence). The CDR3 DNA reads TGTGCTAGCAGACCGGCGGTGGGGACAGCGGATGACGGGACCCAGTACTTC. Its protein product is CASRPAVGTADDGTQYF.

J is TRBJ2-4 and V is TRBV6-6; no definite D call. The V end was cut by 4 bases, the J end by 0 bases, with 10 bases between. There are 15 residues in the CDR3. CDR1 is MNHNY and CDR2 is SVGAGI in the germline V gene (reference sequence). CDR3 sequence: CASSSLQLAKNIQYF. The CDR3 DNA sequence: TGTGCCAGCAGTTCTCTACAGCTAGCCAAAAACATTCAGTACTTC.

This chain connects TRBV7-2 to TRBJ1-1; D not resolved. CDR1 and CDR2 from the germline V gene are SGHTA and FQGNSA. The V gene lost 3 bases and the J gene lost 5 bases, with 13 bases spanning the gap. CDR3 size: 14 residues. CDR3 DNA sequence: TGTGCCAGCAGCTTTCTAGGGCGAGGGACTGAAGCTTTCTTT. Amino acid sequence: CASSFLGRGTEAFF. The full variable domain, completed using reference TRBV7-2 and TRBJ1-1, is GAGVSQSPSNKVTEKGKDVELRCDPISGHTALYWYRQSLGQGLEFLIYFQGNSAPDKSGLPSDRFSAERTGGSVSTLTIQRTQQEDSAVYLCASSFLGRGTEAFFGQGTRLTVV.

This clone has a handful of counts. The chain couples TRBV6-4 to TRBJ2-5, with 8 bases lining up with TRBD2. This CDR3 is built from 14 residues. With 6 bases clipped from V and 1 base from J, the junction kept 4 bases outside the gene matches. Germline loops: CDR1 MRHNA, CDR2 SNTAGT. CDR3 loop: CASSPGGAQETQYF. As DNA, the CDR3 is TGTGCCAGCAGCCCGGGAGGGGCCCAAGAGACCCAGTACTTC.

The chain uses TRBV2 and TRBJ2-5; D possibly corresponds to TRBD2 (6 bases). Germline CDR1 reads SNHLY; CDR2 reads FYNNEI. This CDR3 is 13 amino acids long. Trimming took off 6 bases at V and 5 bases at J, with 13 bases between the two ends. The CDR3 region has the DNA TGTGCCAGCAGATTGGAGGGGCTGGAGACCCAGTACTTC. Translating it yields CASRLEGLETQYF.

This chain joins TRBV7-3 and TRBJ2-3, with D maybe TRBD1 (6 bases). Germline CDR1 SGHTA, CDR2 FQGTGA. CDR3 length: 16 residues. V lost 0 bases, J lost 4 bases, and 14 bases lay in between. Written as DNA, the CDR3 is TGTGCCAGCAGCTTAACCCACACAGGGTTAGCAGATACGCAGTATTTT. This sequence encodes CASSLTHTGLADTQYF.

The rearrangement uses TRBV5-4 and TRBJ2-2; 7 bases are a match to TRBD2. V gave up 3 bases and J gave up 3 bases; unmatched junction bases: 5. Germline V gives CDR1 SGHNT, CDR2 YYREEE (reference sequence). The CDR3 is 15 residues long. The CDR3 loop reads CASSSGGGDTGELFF. CDR3 DNA: TGTGCCAGCAGCTCAGGTGGGGGGGACACCGGGGAGCTGTTTTTT.